The next 12 T cell receptor beta chains were all read from a single sample in a study of blood T cells in healthy people across ages. Alongside a J-beta primer mix, a sample-barcoded 5' primer served in a second PCR lasting about 7 to 11 cycles. TCRdb redid the calling of the 5' RACE reads with MiXCR, one entry per CDR3 protein. The repertoire includes hundreds of thousands of distinct CDR3 sequences, 40% to 50% of them detected once, and around 21% sits in the top ten. Sequenced sample: blood. The receptors here all came from a man between 60 and 75 years old in good health.

The chain has TRBV20-1 and TRBJ2-5; no firm D call. CDR3 length: 12 residues. Germline CDR1 reads DFQATT; CDR2 reads SNEGSKA (reference sequence). The CDR3 loop reads CSAELSYNEQYF. The DNA for the CDR3 is TGCAGCGCAGAATTGAGCTACAATGAGCAGTACTTC.

This clonotype was counted between two and nine times. This CDR3 reads CASSYGVTEAFF. DNA of the CDR3: TGTGCCAGCAGTTACGGAGTCACTGAAGCTTTCTTT. The V and J genes are TRBV6-2 or TRBV6-3 and TRBJ1-1; D gene uncertain. The germline V and J ends were trimmed by 2 bases and 4 bases, with 5 bases remaining between them. CDR1 is MNHEY and CDR2 is SVGEGT in the germline V gene. The CDR3 is 12 amino acids.

This clonotype was counted a few times. V and J are TRBV7-2 and TRBJ2-5; the D is unclear. This CDR3 has 15 amino acids. With 4 bases removed from V and 5 bases from J, the gap between germline ends came to 17 bases. Germline values: CDR1 SGHTA, CDR2 FQGNSA. In DNA form, the CDR3 reads TGTGCCAGCAGCTACCCTTTAGGCAGGACGGAGACCCAGTACTTC. Amino acids: CASSYPLGRTETQYF.

The CDR3: CASSLQRGGTENIQYF. CDR3 in DNA: TGTGCCAGCAGCCTCCAACGAGGAGGGACTGAAAACATTCAGTACTTC. This chain links TRBV7-9 with TRBJ2-5, with D maybe TRBD2 (6 bases). Judging by the DNA end, TRBJ2-4 fits better; the J call may be wrong. This CDR3 comprises 16 residues. Germline assignment: CDR1 SEHNR and CDR2 FQNEAQ (reference sequence).

This chain links TRBV20-1 with TRBJ2-1; perhaps TRBD2 as D (5 bases). The CDR3 has 15 amino acids. V shed 6 bases and J shed 7 bases, with 22 bases lying between them. Germline CDR1 is DFQATT and CDR2 is SNEGSKA (reference sequence). The CDR3 sequence is CSATSGEGGVNEQFF. CDR3 bases: TGCAGTGCAACATCAGGAGAGGGTGGGGTGAATGAGCAGTTCTTC.

This clonotype was observed a handful of times. This chain joins TRBV2 and TRBJ1-2; D remains ambiguous. V was shortened by 3 bases and J by 8 bases, with 22 bases between the two germline ends. The V gene's germline CDR1 is SNHLY and CDR2 FYNNEI. The CDR3 loop spans 16 amino acids. CDR3 sequence (DNA): TGTGCCAGCAGTGAGACTAGAAGGAAGGGAATAGGAGGCTACACCTTC. Its protein product is CASSETRRKGIGGYTF.

Ten or more counts support this clonotype. This chain links TRBV7-2 with TRBJ2-7; D gene uncertain. The germline gives CDR1 SGHTA, CDR2 FQGNSA. The CDR3 totals 12 residues. Trimming stripped 5 bases from V and 2 bases from J, with 7 bases between. The CDR3 here is CASSLAAYEQYF. The CDR3 nucleotides read TGTGCCAGCAGCCTGGCGGCCTACGAGCAGTACTTC.

The chain couples TRBV7-2 to TRBJ2-3; TRBD2 is a possible D gene (7 bases). The CDR3 length is 16 residues. Germline V gives CDR1 SGHTA, CDR2 FQGNSA. V lost 4 bases, J lost 5 bases, and 19 bases lay in between. The CDR3, as DNA: TGTGCCAGCAGCTATGCACTGGGGGGGGCGCGAGATACGCAGTATTTT. Translating it yields CASSYALGGARDTQYF. Based on the CDR3 plus reference TRBV7-2 and TRBJ2-3, the full variable domain is GAGVSQSPSNKVTEKGKDVELRCDPISGHTALYWYRQSLGQGLEFLIYFQGNSAPDKSGLPSDRFSAERTGGSVSTLTIQRTQQEDSAVYLCASSYALGGARDTQYFGPGTRLTVL.

The rearrangement uses TRBV11-3 and TRBJ1-6, with D possibly matching TRBD1 (5 bases). There are 15 residues in the CDR3. Trimming took off 4 bases at V and 7 bases at J, with 14 bases between the two ends. CDR1 is SGHNT, CDR2 YENEEA, per germline. The CDR3 region is CASSSKTRGNSPLHF. CDR3 coding DNA: TGTGCCAGCAGCTCCAAAACAAGGGGCAATTCACCCCTCCACTTT.

This clonotype has a handful of counts. The V gene is TRBV4-3, the J gene TRBJ2-1; TRBD1 agrees at 9 bases. The CDR3 sequence is 17 residues long. CDR1 and CDR2 from the germline V gene are LGHNA and YSLEER. V lost 1 base, J lost 3 bases, and 7 bases stayed unmatched. The CDR3 region is CASSQVTGTGNYNEQFF. CDR3 nucleotides: TGCGCCAGCAGCCAAGTGACCGGGACAGGGAACTACAATGAGCAGTTCTTC.

The J gene is TRBJ2-5, the V gene TRBV28; 10 nucleotides agree with TRBD2. The CDR3 is 15 amino acids. The germline V gene encodes CDR1 MDHEN and CDR2 SYDVKM. The ends lost 3 bases at V and 13 bases at J; junction bases unmatched: 14. In nucleotides, the CDR3 is TGTGCCAGCAGTTTGCTAGCGGGGGTTTCGGGCGAGCGGTACTTC. The encoded protein is CASSLLAGVSGERYF.

The chain carries TRBV2 and TRBJ2-3; D is unclear. The CDR3 has 13 amino acids. V lost 11 bases to trimming and J lost 2 bases, with 14 bases between them. The germline V gene encodes CDR1 SNHLY and CDR2 FYNNEI. The CDR3 loop reads CACNPGFTDTQYF. CDR3 sequence (DNA): TGTGCCTGCAACCCAGGATTCACAGATACGCAGTATTTT.